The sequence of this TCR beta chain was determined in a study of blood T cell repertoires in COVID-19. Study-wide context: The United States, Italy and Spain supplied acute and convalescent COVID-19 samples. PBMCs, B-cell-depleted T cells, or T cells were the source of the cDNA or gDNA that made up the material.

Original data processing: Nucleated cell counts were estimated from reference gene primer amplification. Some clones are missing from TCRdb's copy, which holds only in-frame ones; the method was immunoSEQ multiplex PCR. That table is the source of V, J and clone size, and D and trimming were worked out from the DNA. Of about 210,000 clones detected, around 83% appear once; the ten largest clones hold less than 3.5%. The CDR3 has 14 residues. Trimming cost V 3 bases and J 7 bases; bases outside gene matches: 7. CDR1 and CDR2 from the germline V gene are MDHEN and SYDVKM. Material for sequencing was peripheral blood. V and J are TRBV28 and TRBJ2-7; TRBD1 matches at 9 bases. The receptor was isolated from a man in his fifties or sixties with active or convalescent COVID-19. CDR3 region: CASSFGQGSDEQYF. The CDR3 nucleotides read TGTGCCAGCAGTTTTGGACAGGGGAGTGATGAGCAGTACTTC.